This T cell receptor (beta chain) appears in the sequencing data of a study of T cells in localized non-small cell lung cancer. A remark on this clone: Its specificity is unknown.

V was pared by 2 bases and J by 3 bases, with 11 bases between. The V gene's germline CDR1 is SGDLS and CDR2 YYNGEE. This CDR3 has 14 residues. Only in-frame clones appear in the TCRdb table, and some are missing; sequencing was by immunoSEQ multiplex PCR. This sample has about 25,000 clones, with 92% found just once. General study findings and limits: Owing to sequencing of a solitary tumor region, heterogeneity cannot be discounted. It was uninvolved adjacent lung that showed the highest T cell clonality, exceeding tumor.

The source material was peripheral blood, sampled before any cancer treatment. The chain combines TRBV9 with TRBJ1-1; D not certain. This TCR was sampled from a man between 40 and 75 years old with stage III squamous cell lung carcinoma. The CDR3 spells CASSVGVGDTEAFF. Here the CDR3 DNA reads TGTGCCAGCAGCGTCGGGGTTGGGGACACTGAAGCTTTCTTT.